The 28 T cell receptor beta chains in this list originate from one sample, sequenced in a study of molecular identifiers for immune sequencing clone quantification. A single record per CDR3 protein comes from TCRdb applying MiXCR to the PCR reads. In the table there are 250,000 to 400,000 distinct CDR3 sequences, roughly a fifth of which are singletons. What was sequenced was naive CD8+ T cells from blood, with Jurkat cell RNA spiked in. The subset is: FACS-sorted CD8+CD4-CCR7+CD45RA+ naive T cells. These receptors all stem from a human donor in good health. Some libraries in this study had Jurkat cell RNA spiked in.

Concerning this clonotype: A much larger clone lies a single base off, so this may be a read error. The J gene is TRBJ1-1, the V gene TRBV6-5; D is unresolved. The CDR3 runs to 12 residues. The V and J ends lost 6 bases and 6 bases respectively, with 11 bases between them. Germline V gives CDR1 MNHEY, CDR2 SVGAGI. This CDR3 is CASSPLNAEAFF. The DNA for the CDR3 is TGTGCCAGCAGCCCACTAAACGCTGAAGCTTTCTTT.

Comments on this clonotype: One end of the junction fails to match germline, which may point to a read error. The chain links TRBV27 to TRBJ1-1; the D gene is possibly TRBD1 (6 bases). The germline V gene encodes CDR1 MNHEY and CDR2 SMNVEV (reference sequence). The CDR3 contains 14 residues. CDR3 protein: CANSLLGGRTEAFF. DNA for the CDR3: TGTGCCAACAGTTTACTCGGGGGCCGCACTGAAGCTTTCTTT.

To note about this clonotype: An end of the junction does not agree with germline; a read error may underlie this. The chain joins TRBV7-7 to TRBJ2-3; D remains unclear. Germline CDR1 SSHAT, CDR2 FNYEAQ (reference sequence). The CDR3 consists of 15 residues. The CDR3 region is CASNLGPLGADTQYF. The CDR3 DNA reads TGTGCTAGCAACTTAGGGCCTCTCGGTGCAGATACGCAGTATTTT.

On this clonotype itself: A much larger clonotype is one base distant, so this may be a read error. This rearrangement joins TRBV3-1 to TRBJ2-7, with TRBD1 as a possible D gene (6 bases). From germline, CDR1 is LGHDT and CDR2 YNNKEL (reference sequence). The CDR3 sequence is 13 residues long. The CDR3 region is CASSQQGPNEQHF. The CDR3 coding sequence is TGTGCCAGCAGCCAACAGGGGCCCAACGAGCAGCACTTC.

Turning to this clonotype: A clone one base away is much larger, so this may be a read error. The gene calls are TRBV5-1 and TRBJ1-1; possibly TRBD1 for D (6 bases). Between the trimmed V and J ends, which lost 4 bases and 3 bases, there was a span of 13 bases. The CDR3 is 14 residues long. The germline V gene has CDR1 SGHRS and CDR2 YFSETQ. In DNA, the CDR3 is TGCGCCAGCAGCGTGGTTCGGGGGCACACTGAAGCTTTCTTT. This gives the protein CASSVVRGHTEAFF. Drawing the rest from reference TRBV5-1 and TRBJ1-1, the complete variable domain is KAGVTQTPRYLIKTRGQQVTLSCSPISGHRSVSWYQQTPGQGLQFLFEYFSETQRNKGNFPGRFSGRQFSNSRSEMNVSTLELGDSALYLCASSVVRGHTEAFFGQGTRLTVV.

This clonotype appeared many times. V is TRBV7-9 and J is TRBJ1-6; D is undetermined. Germline V gives CDR1 SEHNR, CDR2 FQNEAQ (reference sequence). Between the trimmed V and J ends, which lost 2 bases and 7 bases, there was a span of 9 bases. This CDR3 has 14 residues. CDR3 coding DNA: TGTGCCAGCAGCTTAAGGCAGGCCAATTCACCCCTCCACTTT. It codes for CASSLRQANSPLHF.

Concerning this clonotype: A much larger clone lies one base from this, so it may be a read error. V and J are TRBV6-1 and TRBJ1-3, with unresolved D. CDR1 and CDR2 (germline): MNHNS, SASEGT. The CDR3 is 11 residues long. The DNA of the CDR3 is TGTGCCAGCAATGAAAATCCCCCCATATATTTT. It codes for CASNENPPIYF.

Many counts were recorded for this clonotype. CDR3 sequence reads: CASSQAGGMETQYF. The DNA of the CDR3 is TGCGCCAGCAGCCAAGCAGGGGGCATGGAGACCCAGTACTTC. The chain couples TRBV4-1 to TRBJ2-5; 8 nucleotides line up with TRBD1. Germline V gene lookup returns CDR1 MGHRA and CDR2 YSYEKL. J lost 5 bases, V lost 1 base, and 3 bases had no gene match. This CDR3 is built from 14 residues.

This clonotype was seen only a few times. This rearrangement joins TRBV30 to TRBJ1-1; TRBD1 is a possible D gene (5 bases). V was pared by 0 bases and J by 10 bases, with 18 bases between. CDR1 is GTSNPN and CDR2 is SVGIG in the germline V gene (reference sequence). The CDR3 length is 14 residues. DNA of the CDR3: TGTGCCTGGAGTGTACCCGGGCAGGGTACGGGAGCTTTCTTT. This translates into CAWSVPGQGTGAFF.

In this sample, this clonotype turned up many times. The genes are TRBV3-1 and TRBJ2-7; 8 nucleotides align to TRBD2. The CDR3 is 15 residues long. CDR1 and CDR2 (germline): LGHDT, YNNKEL (reference sequence). The ends lost 4 bases at V and 10 bases at J; junction bases unmatched: 15. This CDR3 reads CASSLRRTSFEDQYF. CDR3 nucleotides: TGTGCCAGCAGCCTCAGACGGACTAGCTTCGAGGACCAGTACTTC.

This clonotype occurred a few times. The J gene is TRBJ1-1, the V gene TRBV28, with TRBD1 matching over 7 bases. Germline-derived CDR1 and CDR2 are MDHEN and SYDVKM. The CDR3 contains 16 residues. Losses at the gene ends were 3 bases for V and 3 bases for J; bases not matched to a gene: 10. CDR3 in DNA: TGTGCCAGCAGTTTCTCCTCGACAGGGTTGGACACTGAAGCTTTCTTT. It is translated as CASSFSSTGLDTEAFF.

A word on this clonotype: With a much larger clone just one base away, this may be a read error. The V gene is TRBV12-3 or TRBV12-4, the J gene TRBJ2-2; D is undetermined. V dropped 5 bases and J dropped 0 bases, with 10 bases sitting between them. The CDR3 spans 15 residues. CDR3 nucleotides: TGTGCCAGCAGTCCGACATTAGCGAACACCGGGGAGCTGTTTTTT. Amino acids: CASSPTLANTGELFF.

Concerning this clonotype: A much bigger clone sits one base away, suggesting this may be a read error. The rearrangement uses TRBV28 and TRBJ2-7; D is unresolved. Trimming left V 6 bases short and J 0 bases short, with 15 bases between. The germline V gene has CDR1 MDHEN and CDR2 SYDVKM. The CDR3 length is 15 residues. The CDR3: CASSSDAQSSYEQYF. The CDR3 DNA follows: TGTGCCAGCAGCTCCGACGCCCAGAGCTCCTACGAGCAGTACTTC.

The CDR3 loop reads CASSYHRGTGELFF. DNA of the CDR3: TGTGCCAGCAGTTACCACCGGGGGACCGGGGAGCTGTTTTTT. This sequence joins TRBV6-2 or TRBV6-3 and TRBJ2-2, with a possible D match to TRBD2 (6 bases). The CDR3 spans 14 residues. CDR1 and CDR2 (germline): MNHEY, SVGEGT. V was pared by 2 bases and J by 5 bases, with 9 bases between.

This clonotype occurred many times. This chain links TRBV6-5 with TRBJ2-3, with 7 bases matching TRBD2. CDR1 and CDR2 (germline): MNHEY, SVGAGI. The CDR3 has 16 residues. Trimming removed 0 bases from V and 5 bases from J; junction bases left unmatched: 8. The DNA of the CDR3 is TGTGCCAGCAGTTACTCTCCCGGACTAGGGTTAGATACGCAGTATTTT. Protein sequence: CASSYSPGLGLDTQYF.

Of note for this clonotype: With a much larger clone just one base away, this may be a read error. The chain links TRBV27 to TRBJ1-1; D is unresolved. This CDR3 is built from 13 residues. Germline V CDR1 and CDR2: MNHEY, SMNVEV (reference sequence). This CDR3 reads CASSLNSYTEALF. The DNA of the CDR3 is TGTGCCAGCAGTTTGAACAGCTACACTGAAGCTCTCTTT.

This clonotype was observed at least ten times. The chain employs TRBV2 and TRBJ2-5; 15 nucleotides align to TRBD2. The germline V gene has CDR1 SNHLY and CDR2 FYNNEI. The CDR3 is made up of 16 amino acids. The J segment lost 4 bases and the V segment lost 6 bases, leaving 6 bases of the junction unmatched. This CDR3 reads CASSRTSGRAVETQYF. In nucleotides, the CDR3 is TGTGCCAGCAGCAGGACTAGCGGGAGGGCGGTAGAGACCCAGTACTTC.

This clonotype was picked up a small number of times. Compared with germline, one end of the junction differs, possibly owing to a read error. The chain recombines TRBV27 with TRBJ2-5; no firm D call. The CDR3 length is 13 residues. The germline CDR1 and CDR2 sequences are MNHEY and SMNVEV (reference sequence). The CDR3 spells CASSFGLGETQCF. CDR3 coding DNA: TGTGCCAGCAGTTTTGGTCTTGGAGAGACCCAGTGCTTC.

As regards this clonotype: This may come from a read error, since a much larger clone is one base off. This rearrangement joins TRBV4-1 to TRBJ2-7, with D perhaps being TRBD1 or TRBD2 (5 bases each). The CDR3 totals 14 residues. CDR1 MGHRA and CDR2 YSYEKL come from the germline V gene. The V end was cut by 2 bases, the J end by 2 bases, with 10 bases between. The CDR3 is CASSQRRGPYEQYF. CDR3 coding DNA: TGCGCCAGCAGCCAACGTCGGGGCCCCTACGAGCAGTACTTC.

Turning to this clonotype: This could be a read error, since a much larger clone is one nucleotide away. V usage is TRBV27 and J usage is TRBJ2-7; tentatively, D is TRBD2 (5 bases). Germline V gene data show CDR1 as MNHEY and CDR2 as SMNVEV (reference sequence). V lost 4 bases and J 0 bases, leaving 7 bases between the germline ends. CDR3 length equals 13 residues. CDR3 nucleotides: TGTGCCAGCAGTTCCGGGGTCTCCTACGAGCAGTACTTC. Residues: CASSSGVSYEQYF.

At least ten counts were recorded for this clonotype. The rearrangement joins TRBV7-2 to TRBJ1-5; D ambiguous. CDR3 length: 15 residues. Trimming stripped 5 bases from V and 1 base from J, with 12 bases between. Germline loops: CDR1 SGHTA, CDR2 FQGNSA. The CDR3 DNA reads TGTGCCAGCAGCACTTACAGAATGAGCAATCAGCCCCAGCATTTT. Translated, it gives CASSTYRMSNQPQHF.

This clonotype was seen ten or more times. The V gene is TRBV5-1, the J gene TRBJ2-3; 8 bases line up with TRBD2. Germline trimming cut 3 bases from V and 0 bases from J; bases unmatched to any gene: 18. This CDR3 comprises 20 residues. Germline CDR1 reads SGHRS; CDR2 reads YFSETQ. CDR3 coding DNA: TGCGCCAGCAGCTATAGCGGGGAAACAACAGCATCGCCTAGCACAGATACGCAGTATTTT. It encodes CASSYSGETTASPSTDTQYF.

There are many counts of this clonotype. The chain carries TRBV4-1 and TRBJ2-6; no reliable D call. In germline, CDR1 is MGHRA, CDR2 YSYEKL. There are 16 residues in the CDR3. The V end lost 0 bases, the J end lost 0 bases, and 6 bases lay between the germline ends. The chain's CDR3 is CASSQENYSGANVLTF. The CDR3 coding sequence is TGCGCCAGCAGCCAAGAGAACTACTCTGGGGCCAACGTCCTGACTTTC.

Concerning this clonotype itself: This could be a read error, since a much larger clone is one nucleotide away. V and J are TRBV13 and TRBJ1-1; D perhaps matches TRBD1 (6 bases). Per the germline V gene, CDR1 is PRHDT and CDR2 is FYEKMQ (reference sequence). The CDR3 length is 14 residues. The CDR3 nucleotides are TGTGCCAGCAGCATATACAGGGCCGGCACTGAAGATTTCTTT. Its translation is CASSIYRAGTEDFF.

A few counts support this clonotype. This clone may be a read error of a much larger clone one base away. The V and J genes are TRBV25-1 and TRBJ2-7; 7 bases map to TRBD2. From germline, CDR1 is MGHDK and CDR2 SYGVNS. The junction had 8 bases not matched to a gene; V was cut back by 8 bases and J by 4 bases. CDR3 length: 13 residues. The CDR3 region is CASGQGLVYEQYF. In DNA, the CDR3 is TGTGCCAGCGGCCAAGGACTAGTATACGAGCAGTACTTC.

This clonotype was observed a handful of times. The chain is built from TRBV29-1 and TRBJ2-1, with a tentative D call TRBD2 (6 bases). Germline values: CDR1 SQVTM, CDR2 ANQGSEA. V was clipped by 0 bases and J by 7 bases, with 16 bases between them. This CDR3 has 15 residues. CDR3 sequence: CSVEEGSGPGNEQFF. CDR3 DNA: TGCAGCGTTGAAGAAGGAAGCGGGCCGGGTAATGAGCAGTTCTTC.

This clonotype was detected many times. The chain links TRBV29-1 to TRBJ2-3; TRBD2 aligns across 15 bases. CDR1 SQVTM and CDR2 ANQGSEA come from the germline V gene. The CDR3 is 14 amino acids. J was trimmed by 7 bases and V by 6 bases; bases with no gene match: 5. This CDR3 reads CSVEGLAGGNTQYF. CDR3 in DNA: TGCAGCGTGGAGGGACTAGCGGGAGGAAATACGCAGTATTTT.

This clonotype was observed many times. The chain joins TRBV5-6 to TRBJ1-1; no firm D call. V lost 0 bases and J lost 0, with 24 bases in between. CDR1 is SGHDT, CDR2 YYEEEE, per germline. CDR3 length: 20 residues. Here the CDR3 reads CASSLASSLGVTYMNTEAFF. Here the CDR3 DNA reads TGTGCCAGCAGCTTGGCCTCGTCGCTCGGGGTGACATACATGAACACTGAAGCTTTCTTT.